The clone carrying this T cell receptor (beta chain) was observed at least ten times. Its antigen remains unidentified. Looked up from germline, CDR1 is MNHEY and CDR2 is SVGAGI. The CDR3 has 15 residues. V lost 0 bases, J lost 2 bases, and 4 bases stayed unmatched. A quantitative 5'-RACE method, one with molecular barcodes, was used to make TCR beta libraries. MiXCR was run by TCRdb on the 5' RACE reads, yielding one entry per CDR3 protein. Here the sample spans 450,000 to 550,000 distinct CDR3 sequences, over 4% being singletons. The data stem from a study of CD8 T cells in ankylosing spondylitis. Study-level points and caveats: Relatively rare in peripheral blood, disease-linked clones were also CD8+. A TCR beta motif made of about eight highly homologous variants seemed typical of ankylosing spondylitis blood. It was reported that disease-linked clones were significantly enriched in matched ankylosing spondylitis synovial fluid.

The V call is TRBV6-5, the J call TRBJ2-7, with 7 bases aligning to TRBD2. Sequencing input: blood, either unsorted or a sorted T cell fraction (not recorded which). The clonotype was recovered from a male donor with ankylosing spondylitis. The CDR3 reads CASSYSAGEAYEQYF. The CDR3 DNA follows: TGTGCCAGCAGTTACTCGGCGGGGGAAGCCTACGAGCAGTACTTC.